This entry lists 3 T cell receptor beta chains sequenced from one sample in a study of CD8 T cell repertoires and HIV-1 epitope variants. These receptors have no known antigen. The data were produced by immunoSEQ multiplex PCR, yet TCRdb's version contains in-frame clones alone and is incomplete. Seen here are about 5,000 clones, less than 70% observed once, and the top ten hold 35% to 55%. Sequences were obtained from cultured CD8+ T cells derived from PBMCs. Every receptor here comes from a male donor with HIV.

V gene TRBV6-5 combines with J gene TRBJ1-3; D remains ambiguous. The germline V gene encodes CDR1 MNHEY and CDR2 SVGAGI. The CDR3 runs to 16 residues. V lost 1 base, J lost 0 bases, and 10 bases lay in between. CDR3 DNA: TGTGCCAGCAGTTACTATGAGGGCAGCTCTGGAAACACCATATATTTT. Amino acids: CASSYYEGSSGNTIYF.

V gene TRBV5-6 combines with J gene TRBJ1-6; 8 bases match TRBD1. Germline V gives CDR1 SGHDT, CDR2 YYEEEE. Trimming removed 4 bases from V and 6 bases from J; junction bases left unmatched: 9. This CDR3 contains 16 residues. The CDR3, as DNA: TGTGCCAGCAGCGCATCGTTGACAGGGGCTAATTCACCCCTCCACTTT. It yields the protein CASSASLTGANSPLHF. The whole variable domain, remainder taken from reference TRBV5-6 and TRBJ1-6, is DAGVTQSPTHLIKTRGQQVTLRCSPKSGHDTVSWYQQALGQGPQFIFQYYEEEERQRGNFPDRFSGHQFPNYSSELNVNALLLGDSALYLCASSASLTGANSPLHFGNGTRLTVT.

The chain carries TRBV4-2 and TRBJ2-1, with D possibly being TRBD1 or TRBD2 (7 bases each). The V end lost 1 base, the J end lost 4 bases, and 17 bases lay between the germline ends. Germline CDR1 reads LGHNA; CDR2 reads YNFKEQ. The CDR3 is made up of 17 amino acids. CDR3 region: CASSQVTGREGYNEQFF. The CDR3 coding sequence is TGTGCCAGCAGCCAAGTGACAGGGAGGGAGGGATACAATGAGCAGTTCTTC.